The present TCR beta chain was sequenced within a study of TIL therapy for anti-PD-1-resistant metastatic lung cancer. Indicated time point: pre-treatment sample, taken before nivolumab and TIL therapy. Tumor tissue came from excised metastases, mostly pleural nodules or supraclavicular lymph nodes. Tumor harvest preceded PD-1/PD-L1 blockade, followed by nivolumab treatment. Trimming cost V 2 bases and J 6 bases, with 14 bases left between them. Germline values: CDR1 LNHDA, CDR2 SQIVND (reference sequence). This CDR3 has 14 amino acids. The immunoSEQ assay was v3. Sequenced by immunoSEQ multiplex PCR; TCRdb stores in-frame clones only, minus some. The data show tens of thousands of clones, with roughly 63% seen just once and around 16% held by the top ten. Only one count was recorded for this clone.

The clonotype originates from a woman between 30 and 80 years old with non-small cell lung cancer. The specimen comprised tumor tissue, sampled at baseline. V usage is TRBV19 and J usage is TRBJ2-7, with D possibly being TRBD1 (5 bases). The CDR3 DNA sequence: TGTGCCAGTAGTATACTTGGGGCTCCTGCCGAGCAGTACTTC. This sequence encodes CASSILGAPAEQYF.